This T cell receptor beta chain stems from a study of shared clonotypes between healthy human individuals. The table came from immunoSEQ multiplex PCR; TCRdb's copy has only in-frame clones and leaves some out. The data contain over a million clones, around 98% of them singletons. The CDR3 contains 14 residues. The V segment lost 0 bases and the J segment 5 bases; nucleotides outside the gene matches: 3. The germline V gene has CDR1 SGHRS and CDR2 YFSETQ. The clonotype originates from a man younger than 40 in good health. Specimen: naive CD4+ T cells sorted from blood. Sample subset: CD45RA+ positively selected. The gene calls are TRBV5-1 and TRBJ2-7; 9 bases map to TRBD1. The CDR3 here is CASSLGYRGHEQYF. DNA of the CDR3: TGCGCCAGCAGCTTGGGGTACAGGGGGCACGAGCAGTACTTC.